These T cell receptor beta chains were read from a single sample in a study of long-term antiretroviral therapy in people with HIV. Using immunoSEQ multiplex PCR, the repertoire was profiled, and TCRdb retains in-frame clones only, with some absent. The data hold roughly 15,000 clones, with approximately 90% observed a single time. The specimen was unsorted PBMCs, collected 0.6 years after starting antiretroviral therapy. The receptors here all came from a woman aged 40 to 50 with HIV. Each CDR3 is given with its conserved first and last residue.

j_gene: TRBJ2-4
v_gene: TRBV7-2
CDR3aa: CASSSTSGEAKNIQYF

j_gene: TRBJ2-7
v_gene: TRBV14
CDR3aa: CASSPTGNEQYF

j_gene: TRBJ1-1
v_gene: TRBV4-3
CDR3aa: CASSQDWTEDMLNTEAFF

j_gene: TRBJ1-2
v_gene: TRBV6-5
CDR3aa: CASSYGPYGYTF

j_gene: TRBJ1-4
v_gene: TRBV5-6
CDR3aa: CASSFPGGDNEKLFF

j_gene: TRBJ1-2
v_gene: TRBV7-2
CDR3aa: CASSLAPGGGYNYGYTF

j_gene: TRBJ2-1
v_gene: TRBV4-3
CDR3aa: CASSYQGANEQFF

j_gene: TRBJ2-5
v_gene: TRBV7-7
CDR3aa: CASSSGHQETQYF

j_gene: TRBJ1-1
v_gene: TRBV11-1
CDR3aa: CASSLSRVTEAFF

j_gene: TRBJ2-7
v_gene: TRBV7-2
CDR3aa: CASSLVRGSYEQYF

j_gene: TRBJ1-2
v_gene: TRBV5-4
CDR3aa: CASSSLSGTSYGYTF

j_gene: TRBJ1-3
v_gene: TRBV27
CDR3aa: CASSSIGTGPGNTIYF

j_gene: TRBJ2-3
v_gene: TRBV4-3
CDR3aa: CASSQEINRFSRTDTQYF

j_gene: TRBJ2-2
v_gene: TRBV10-1
CDR3aa: CASSSGTANTGELFF

j_gene: TRBJ2-1
v_gene: TRBV7-9
CDR3aa: CASSPTSGGDYNEQFF

j_gene: TRBJ2-1
v_gene: TRBV2
CDR3aa: CASSIRLAGSTYNEQFF

j_gene: TRBJ1-4
v_gene: TRBV30
CDR3aa: CAWRGRPRGKLFF

j_gene: TRBJ1-2
v_gene: TRBV7-6
CDR3aa: CASSPRQYLGCGYTF

j_gene: TRBJ2-7
v_gene: TRBV10-3
CDR3aa: CAISPAGRSYEQYF

j_gene: TRBJ1-2
v_gene: TRBV2
CDR3aa: CASSTGPRAGYGYTF

j_gene: TRBJ2-2
v_gene: TRBV25-1
CDR3aa: CASSALGPPLNTGELFF

j_gene: TRBJ1-2
v_gene: TRBV7-2
CDR3aa: CASNYPGGNYGYTF

j_gene: TRBJ1-5
v_gene: TRBV19
CDR3aa: CASSSGTDTNQPQHF

j_gene: TRBJ1-6
v_gene: TRBV25-1
CDR3aa: CASSESSAGYNSPLHF

j_gene: TRBJ2-3
v_gene: TRBV7-9
CDR3aa: CASGGTLGIRW

j_gene: TRBJ2-5
v_gene: TRBV6-5
CDR3aa: CASSYSHLRAQYF

j_gene: TRBJ2-7
v_gene: TRBV9
CDR3aa: CASSVTIAGGRDEQYF

j_gene: TRBJ1-3
v_gene: TRBV7-2
CDR3aa: CASRGGGLTGNTIYF

j_gene: TRBJ1-1
v_gene: TRBV4-1
CDR3aa: CASSQDRGRMNTEAFF

j_gene: TRBJ2-7
v_gene: TRBV5-1
CDR3aa: CASSLGLAGGILGPYEQYF

j_gene: TRBJ2-5
v_gene: TRBV27
CDR3aa: CASRTPRDSQETQYF

j_gene: TRBJ2-3
v_gene: TRBV10-1
CDR3aa: CAGPVRDRGSDTQYF

j_gene: TRBJ2-5
v_gene: TRBV7-9
CDR3aa: CATIPEGATRETQYF

j_gene: TRBJ1-5
v_gene: TRBV7-2
CDR3aa: CASSLGVDQPQHF

j_gene: TRBJ2-3
v_gene: TRBV4-2
CDR3aa: CASSQDWLGRGGSDTQYF

j_gene: TRBJ1-2
v_gene: TRBV18
CDR3aa: CASSPTPPGQGAAGYTF

j_gene: TRBJ1-1
v_gene: TRBV5-1
CDR3aa: CASSTQGLNTEAFF

j_gene: TRBJ2-3
v_gene: TRBV29-1
CDR3aa: CSVEGRLSTDTQYF

j_gene: TRBJ2-5
v_gene: TRBV6-1
CDR3aa: CASSGVRDRGSWGRETQYF

j_gene: TRBJ2-2
v_gene: TRBV10-3
CDR3aa: CAISEASNGELFF

j_gene: TRBJ1-2
v_gene: TRBV10-3
CDR3aa: CAITDRLRVDYGYTF

j_gene: TRBJ2-3
v_gene: TRBV9
CDR3aa: CASSFASGGAADTQYF

j_gene: TRBJ2-2
v_gene: TRBV29-1
CDR3aa: CSAGQQNTGELFF

j_gene: TRBJ1-1
v_gene: TRBV7-9
CDR3aa: CATLGRPSKNTEAFF

j_gene: TRBJ2-2
v_gene: TRBV10-3
CDR3aa: CAISDPGTGGEVAGELFF

j_gene: TRBJ2-7
v_gene: TRBV7-9
CDR3aa: CASSSRPGVLEQYF

j_gene: TRBJ1-1
v_gene: TRBV5-6
CDR3aa: CASSLAGTGGWGEAFF

j_gene: TRBJ1-2
v_gene: TRBV4-3
CDR3aa: CASSQETGSANYGYTF

j_gene: TRBJ1-2
v_gene: TRBV7-9
CDR3aa: CASSPTILGYTF

j_gene: TRBJ1-3
v_gene: TRBV6-1
CDR3aa: CASSARQGASGNTIYF

j_gene: TRBJ2-7
v_gene: TRBV6-5
CDR3aa: CASTPSWGYEQYF

j_gene: TRBJ2-7
v_gene: TRBV2
CDR3aa: CASTGTGAFYEQYF

j_gene: TRBJ2-2
v_gene: TRBV9
CDR3aa: CASSAGSGGADGELFF

j_gene: TRBJ1-3
v_gene: TRBV5-5
CDR3aa: CASSFDSGNTIYF

j_gene: TRBJ1-6
v_gene: TRBV27
CDR3aa: CASRSGGSYNSPLHF